These T cell receptor beta chains were read from a single sample in a study of spatial heterogeneity in lung cancer. TCRdb reprocessed the 5' RACE reads via MiXCR and lists one record per CDR3 protein. Of some 97,000 distinct CDR3 sequences listed, approximately 4% were seen once; the top ten hold over 20%. Sequenced material: lung tumor tissue, taken at surgery. These receptor sequences come from a male donor with early-stage non-small cell lung cancer. Both conserved end residues are part of each CDR3. The D gene is left open where the match is weak. Size values are once, few and many counts, or a class for expanded clones, and some rows have none.

j_call | clone_size | d_call | v_call | cdr3_aa | cdr3_nt
TRBJ1-5 | many | - | TRBV5-1 | CASSPLAGQPQHF | TGCGCCAGCAGCCCCTTAGCGGGCCAGCCCCAGCATTTT
TRBJ2-7 | many | - | TRBV4-1 | CASSQEMDRTVVYYEQYF | TGCGCCAGCAGCCAAGAAATGGACCGGACAGTAGTATACTACGAGCAGTACTTC
TRBJ2-7 | many | - | TRBV3-1 | CASSQDGTLPTSEQYF | TGTGCCAGCAGCCAAGACGGGACCCTGCCTACTAGCGAGCAGTACTTC
TRBJ1-1 | many | - | TRBV12-3/TRBV12-4 | CASSRPPNTEAFF | TGTGCCAGCTCGCGGCCACCTAACACTGAAGCTTTCTTT
TRBJ2-1 | many | TRBD2 | TRBV12-3/TRBV12-4 | CASSFSLAGGRKQFF | TGTGCCAGCAGTTTCTCCCTAGCGGGAGGCCGGAAGCAGTTCTTC
TRBJ2-1 | many | - | TRBV25-1 | CASSESPSKDEQFF | TGTGCCAGCAGTGAGTCGCCCAGTAAAGATGAGCAGTTCTTC
TRBJ1-6 | many | - | TRBV6-6 | CASSGQVSVDSPLHF | TGTGCCAGCAGTGGCCAGGTTTCAGTAGACTCACCCCTCCACTTT
TRBJ2-5 | few | - | TRBV5-1 | CASSLEGAETQYF | TGCGCCAGCAGCTTGGAAGGCGCGGAGACCCAGTACTTC
TRBJ1-5 | many | TRBD1 | TRBV7-9 | CASSLGVTGRDQPQHF | TGTGCCAGCAGCTTAGGTGTGACAGGGCGGGATCAGCCCCAGCATTTT
TRBJ2-3 | many | - | TRBV28 | CANRQGWGSTDTQYF | TGTGCCAACCGGCAGGGATGGGGTAGCACAGATACGCAGTATTTT
TRBJ2-3 | - | TRBD1 | TRBV20-1 | CSVIGTGKGSADTQYF | TGCAGTGTCATAGGGACAGGGAAGGGCTCAGCAGATACGCAGTATTTT
TRBJ1-1 | many | TRBD1 | TRBV3-1 | CASSPKGQVAFF | TGTGCCAGCAGCCCCAAAGGACAGGTTGCTTTCTTT
TRBJ2-3 | many | - | TRBV12-3/TRBV12-4 | CASSRSHTDTQYF | TGTGCCAGCAGTCGATCCCACACAGATACGCAGTATTTT
TRBJ2-1 | few | TRBD2 | TRBV4-2 | CASSQLAGDSYNEQFF | TGTGCCAGCAGCCAACTAGCGGGAGACTCCTACAATGAGCAGTTCTTC
TRBJ2-1 | many | - | TRBV6-5 | CASKIVRAGRYNEQFF | TGTGCCAGCAAGATCGTTCGGGCGGGACGGTACAATGAGCAGTTCTTC
TRBJ2-6 | many | TRBD2 | TRBV28 | CASKVAGSSGANVLTF | TGTGCCAGCAAGGTAGCGGGATCCTCTGGGGCCAACGTCCTGACTTTC
TRBJ2-3 | many | - | TRBV5-1 | CASSLASRLDTQYF | TGCGCCAGCAGCTTGGCCTCAAGACTAGATACGCAGTATTTT
TRBJ1-6 | many | - | TRBV7-9 | CASSLGETEHSPLHF | TGTGCCAGCAGCTTAGGCGAGACTGAGCATTCACCCCTCCACTTT
TRBJ1-5 | many | - | TRBV12-3/TRBV12-4 | CASSPLPGVSNQPQHF | TGTGCCAGCAGTCCCCTCCCGGGGGTGAGCAATCAGCCCCAGCATTTT
TRBJ2-5 | many | TRBD2 | TRBV20-1 | CSASRSGSMETQYF | TGCAGTGCTAGTCGGAGCGGGAGTATGGAGACCCAGTACTTC
TRBJ2-3 | many | - | TRBV20-1 | CSATSMERSSTDTQYF | TGCAGTGCTACCTCAATGGAGCGGTCTAGCACAGATACGCAGTATTTT
TRBJ2-7 | few | - | TRBV6-1 | CASSENGRGQGRNYEQYF | TGTGCCAGCAGTGAAAATGGGAGAGGGCAGGGAAGAAACTACGAGCAGTACTTC
TRBJ2-3 | many | - | TRBV28 | CASSLRMGAAEHTDTQYF | TGTGCCAGCAGTTTACGTATGGGTGCGGCGGAACACACAGATACGCAGTATTTT
TRBJ1-1 | - | TRBD1 | TRBV5-1 | CASSLPGTGDEAFF | TGCGCCAGCAGCTTGCCGGGGACAGGAGATGAAGCTTTCTTT
TRBJ1-4 | many | TRBD1 | TRBV28 | CASSSPTGEGEKLFF | TGTGCCAGCAGTTCCCCGACAGGGGAAGGCGAAAAACTGTTTTTT
TRBJ1-2 | - | - | TRBV20-1 | CSAPSSAANYGYTF | TGCAGTGCCCCTAGTTCGGCGGCTAACTATGGCTACACCTTC
TRBJ2-5 | few | TRBD2 | TRBV7-6 | CASSLTGGETQYF | TGTGCCAGCAGCCTAACGGGGGGAGAGACCCAGTACTTC
TRBJ2-7 | many | - | TRBV27 | CASSLGYSYEQYF | TGTGCCAGCAGTCTAGGCTACTCCTACGAGCAGTACTTC
TRBJ2-6 | many | TRBD1 | TRBV7-9 | CASSSTGDLLTF | TGTGCCAGCAGCTCGACAGGGGACCTCCTGACTTTC
TRBJ1-5 | few | - | TRBV9 | CASSAGRSPDQPQHF | TGTGCCAGCAGCGCCGGGCGATCCCCAGATCAGCCCCAGCATTTT
TRBJ1-1 | - | - | TRBV15 | CATSRDPEGEAFF | TGTGCCACCAGCAGAGATCCGGAGGGCGAAGCTTTCTTT
TRBJ2-1 | few | TRBD2 | TRBV28 | CASSPRGLAGYNEQFF | TGTGCCAGCAGTCCCCGGGGACTAGCGGGGTACAATGAGCAGTTCTTC
TRBJ2-1 | many | TRBD2 | TRBV4-2 | CASSQTGLASAVNEQFF | TGTGCCAGCAGCCAAACAGGACTAGCGAGTGCAGTGAATGAGCAGTTCTTC
TRBJ1-5 | - | - | TRBV12-3/TRBV12-4 | CASSFMADGPQHF | TGTGCCAGCAGTTTTATGGCGGATGGGCCCCAGCATTTT
TRBJ1-4 | many | - | TRBV7-2 | CASSSRTGSEKLFF | TGTGCCAGCAGCTCAAGGACTGGTTCTGAAAAACTGTTTTTT
TRBJ2-3 | many | - | TRBV12-3/TRBV12-4 | CASRLAGSTDTQYF | TGTGCCAGCCGGTTGGCGGGGAGCACAGATACGCAGTATTTT
TRBJ2-2 | few | - | TRBV7-9 | CASSLTPTGELFF | TGTGCCAGCAGCTTAACACCTACCGGGGAGCTGTTTTTT
TRBJ1-1 | few | - | TRBV5-5 | CASSFNRGVTEAFF | TGTGCCAGCAGCTTTAATCGAGGAGTCACTGAAGCTTTCTTT
TRBJ1-4 | many | - | TRBV11-2 | CASSLSAGPNEKLFF | TGTGCCAGCAGCTTATCTGCAGGGCCGAATGAAAAACTGTTTTTT
TRBJ2-2 | many | - | TRBV3-1 | CASSQMQGPVDTGELFF | TGTGCCAGCAGCCAGATGCAGGGGCCGGTCGACACCGGGGAGCTGTTTTTT
TRBJ2-5 | many | - | TRBV28 | CASTSRTYQETQYF | TGTGCCAGCACGTCACGGACGTACCAAGAGACCCAGTACTTC
TRBJ2-1 | many | - | TRBV7-9 | CAGALIRANEQFF | TGTGCCGGAGCCCTGATCCGGGCCAATGAGCAGTTCTTC
TRBJ2-5 | few | - | TRBV12-3/TRBV12-4 | CASSSWGSVETQYF | TGTGCCAGCAGTTCCTGGGGGAGCGTTGAGACCCAGTACTTC
TRBJ2-5 | many | - | TRBV13 | CASRQNGGGAGETQYF | TGTGCCAGCAGACAAAATGGGGGAGGCGCCGGAGAGACCCAGTACTTC
TRBJ2-7 | few | - | TRBV12-3/TRBV12-4 | CASSFGPPSSYEQYF | TGTGCCAGCAGTTTCGGTCCTCCTAGCTCCTACGAGCAGTACTTC
TRBJ2-3 | many | TRBD2 | TRBV10-3 | CAIRLAGEVDTQYF | TGTGCCATCAGACTAGCGGGAGAGGTAGATACGCAGTATTTT
TRBJ1-1 | many | - | TRBV5-6 | CASSLGAGETEAFF | TGTGCCAGCAGCTTGGGTGCGGGGGAGACTGAAGCTTTCTTT
TRBJ2-7 | - | - | TRBV7-2 | CASSSSHMGAEQYF | TGTGCCAGCAGCTCGTCGCACATGGGCGCCGAGCAGTACTTC
TRBJ2-2 | many | TRBD2 | TRBV4-2 | CASSLSGGGSDAGELFF | TGTGCCAGCAGCCTGAGTGGAGGCGGGAGTGACGCCGGGGAGCTGTTTTTT
TRBJ1-2 | few | - | TRBV28 | CASSLTAIEANYGYTF | TGTGCCAGCAGTCTGACAGCAATCGAAGCTAACTATGGCTACACCTTC
TRBJ1-6 | - | - | TRBV28 | CVSSLLGRSPLHF | TGTGTCAGCAGTTTACTTGGGCGATCACCCCTCCACTTT
TRBJ1-2 | many | - | TRBV6-6 | CASRGGFTNYGYTF | TGTGCCAGCAGGGGGGGGTTTACTAACTATGGCTACACCTTC
TRBJ2-7 | - | - | TRBV6-6 | CASSWGGTVLREQYF | TGTGCCAGCAGCTGGGGGGGGACAGTGTTACGCGAGCAGTACTTC
TRBJ1-5 | - | TRBD1 | TRBV6-5 | CASSPREGAGWSDSNQPQHF | TGTGCCAGCAGCCCGAGGGAGGGGGCCGGATGGTCAGATAGCAATCAGCCCCAGCATTTT
TRBJ2-3 | many | TRBD2 | TRBV20-1 | CSARSGSHGTDTQYF | TGCAGTGCACGTAGCGGGAGTCACGGCACAGATACGCAGTATTTT